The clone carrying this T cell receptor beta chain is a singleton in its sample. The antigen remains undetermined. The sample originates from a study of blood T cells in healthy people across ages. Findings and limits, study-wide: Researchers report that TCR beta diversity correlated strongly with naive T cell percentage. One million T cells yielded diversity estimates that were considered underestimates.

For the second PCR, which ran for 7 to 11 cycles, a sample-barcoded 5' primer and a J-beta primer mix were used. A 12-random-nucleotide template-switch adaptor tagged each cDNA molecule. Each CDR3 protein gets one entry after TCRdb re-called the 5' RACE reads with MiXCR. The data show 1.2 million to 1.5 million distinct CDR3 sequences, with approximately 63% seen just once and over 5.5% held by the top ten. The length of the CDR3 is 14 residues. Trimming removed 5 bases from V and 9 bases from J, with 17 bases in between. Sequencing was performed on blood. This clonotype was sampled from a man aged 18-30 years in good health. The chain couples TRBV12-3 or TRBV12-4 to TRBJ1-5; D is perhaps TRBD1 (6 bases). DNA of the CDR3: TGTGCCAGCAGTCCTACAGGGACCCCGGGGCCCCAGCATTTT. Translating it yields CASSPTGTPGPQHF.